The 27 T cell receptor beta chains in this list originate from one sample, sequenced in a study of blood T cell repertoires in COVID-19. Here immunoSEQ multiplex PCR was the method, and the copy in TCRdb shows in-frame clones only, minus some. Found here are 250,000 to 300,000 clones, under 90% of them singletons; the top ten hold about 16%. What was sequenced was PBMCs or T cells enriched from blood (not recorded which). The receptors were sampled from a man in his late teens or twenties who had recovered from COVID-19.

The CDR3 nucleotides are TGTGCCAGCTCGAACAGTGGCCTGAACACTGAAGCTTTCTTT. It encodes CASSNSGLNTEAFF. The chain is built from TRBV18 and TRBJ1-1, with no clear D. The germline CDR1 and CDR2 sequences are KGHSH and LQKENI. Trimming cost V 6 bases and J 0 bases, with 11 bases left between them. The CDR3 spans 14 residues.

The CDR3 sequence: CASSPLTANEQFF. CDR3 DNA: TGTGCCAGCAGCCCATTGACAGCCAATGAGCAGTTCTTC. The rearrangement links TRBV5-4 to TRBJ2-1; a weak D match, TRBD1 (5 bases). V lost 4 bases, J lost 6 bases, and 11 bases lay in between. Germline V gives CDR1 SGHNT, CDR2 YYREEE (reference sequence). CDR3 length: 13 residues. Full variable domain (missing parts from reference TRBV5-4 and TRBJ2-1): ETGVTQSPTHLIKTRGQQVTLRCSSQSGHNTVSWYQQALGQGPQFIFQYYREEENGRGNFPPRFSGLQFPNYSSELNVNALELDDSALYLCASSPLTANEQFFGPGTRLTVL.

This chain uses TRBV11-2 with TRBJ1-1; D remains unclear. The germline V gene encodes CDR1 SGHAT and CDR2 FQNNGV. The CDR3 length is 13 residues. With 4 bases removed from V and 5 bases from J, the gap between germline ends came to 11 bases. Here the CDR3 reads CASSSATGTEAFF. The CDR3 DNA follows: TGTGCCAGCAGCTCAGCCACGGGGACTGAAGCTTTCTTT.

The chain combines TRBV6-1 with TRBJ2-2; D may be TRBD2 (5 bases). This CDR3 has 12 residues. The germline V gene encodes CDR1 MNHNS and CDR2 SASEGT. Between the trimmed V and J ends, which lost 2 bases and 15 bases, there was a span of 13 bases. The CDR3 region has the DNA TGTGCCAGCAGTGAAAACGGGGTCTTGTTGTTTTTT. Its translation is CASSENGVLLFF.

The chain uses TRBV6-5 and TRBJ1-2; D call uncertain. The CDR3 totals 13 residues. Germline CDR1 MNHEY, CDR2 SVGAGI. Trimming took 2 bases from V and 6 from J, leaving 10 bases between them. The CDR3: CASSYSGIDGYTF. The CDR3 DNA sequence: TGTGCCAGCAGTTACAGCGGGATCGATGGCTACACCTTC.

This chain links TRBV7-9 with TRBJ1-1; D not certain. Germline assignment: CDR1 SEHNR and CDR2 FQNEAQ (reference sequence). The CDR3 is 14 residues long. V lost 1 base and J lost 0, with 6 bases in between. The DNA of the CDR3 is TGTGCCAGCAGCTTAGGGGCTATGAACACTGAAGCTTTCTTT. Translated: CASSLGAMNTEAFF.

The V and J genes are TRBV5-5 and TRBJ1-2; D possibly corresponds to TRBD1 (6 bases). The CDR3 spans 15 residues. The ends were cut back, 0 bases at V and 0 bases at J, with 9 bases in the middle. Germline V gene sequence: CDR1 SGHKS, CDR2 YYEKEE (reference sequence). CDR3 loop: CASSLGRDTNYGYTF. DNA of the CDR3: TGTGCCAGCAGCTTGGGCAGGGACACTAACTATGGCTACACCTTC.

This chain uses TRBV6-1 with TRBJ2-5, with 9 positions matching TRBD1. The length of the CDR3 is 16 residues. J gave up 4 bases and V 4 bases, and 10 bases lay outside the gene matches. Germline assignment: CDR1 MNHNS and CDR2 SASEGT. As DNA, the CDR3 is TGTGCCAGCAGTGGGGGGACAGGGAATGTCTTAGAGACCCAGTACTTC. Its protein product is CASSGGTGNVLETQYF.

The CDR3: CASSGRGPNSPLHF. The DNA for the CDR3 is TGTGCCAGCAGTGGAAGGGGGCCTAATTCACCCCTCCACTTT. The chain recombines TRBV25-1 with TRBJ1-6; 7 bases map to TRBD1. Unmatched junction bases numbered 3, after V lost 4 bases and J lost 6 bases. Per the germline V gene, CDR1 is MGHDK and CDR2 is SYGVNS. This CDR3 contains 14 residues. Supplemented by reference TRBV25-1 and TRBJ1-6, the full variable domain reads EADIYQTPRYLVIGTGKKITLECSQTMGHDKMYWYQQDPGMELHLIHYSYGVNSTEKGDLSSESTVSRIRTEHFPLTLESARPSHTSQYLCASSGRGPNSPLHFGNGTRLTVT.

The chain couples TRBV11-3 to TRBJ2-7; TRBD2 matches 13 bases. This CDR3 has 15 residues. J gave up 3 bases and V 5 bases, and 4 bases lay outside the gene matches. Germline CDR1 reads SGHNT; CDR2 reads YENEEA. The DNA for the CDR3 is TGTGCCAGCAGCATTCGGACTAGCGGGAGCTACGAGCAGTACTTC. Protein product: CASSIRTSGSYEQYF.

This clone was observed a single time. This CDR3 reads CAVRGRSDEQYF. Written as DNA, the CDR3 is TGTGCCGTACGAGGAAGGTCCGACGAGCAGTACTTC. The V and J genes are TRBV21-1 and TRBJ2-7; TRBD2 reflects the table's D call only, with no check against the DNA. TRBV21-1 is a documented pseudogene. The CDR3 is 12 residues long.

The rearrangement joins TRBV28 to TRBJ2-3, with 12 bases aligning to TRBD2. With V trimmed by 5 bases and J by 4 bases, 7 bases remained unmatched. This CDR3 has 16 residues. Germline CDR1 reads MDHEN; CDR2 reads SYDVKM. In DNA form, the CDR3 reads TGTGCCAGCAGTCGACCGACTAGCGGGAGACCAGATACGCAGTATTTT. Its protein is CASSRPTSGRPDTQYF.

The CDR3 is CASNGRGGVFYNEQFF. CDR3 nucleotide sequence: TGTGCCAGTAACGGGAGGGGCGGGGTGTTCTACAATGAGCAGTTCTTC. The chain employs TRBV19 and TRBJ2-1; 8 nucleotides match TRBD2. This CDR3 comprises 16 residues. V was pared by 7 bases and J by 3 bases, with 11 bases of the junction left unmatched. Germline V CDR1 and CDR2: LNHDA, SQIVND (reference sequence).

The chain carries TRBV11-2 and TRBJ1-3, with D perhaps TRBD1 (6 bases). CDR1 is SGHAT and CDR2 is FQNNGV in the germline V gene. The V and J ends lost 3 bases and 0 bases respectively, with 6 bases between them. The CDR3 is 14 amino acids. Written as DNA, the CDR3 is TGTGCCAGCAGCTTGGGACACTCTGGAAACACCATATATTTT. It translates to CASSLGHSGNTIYF.

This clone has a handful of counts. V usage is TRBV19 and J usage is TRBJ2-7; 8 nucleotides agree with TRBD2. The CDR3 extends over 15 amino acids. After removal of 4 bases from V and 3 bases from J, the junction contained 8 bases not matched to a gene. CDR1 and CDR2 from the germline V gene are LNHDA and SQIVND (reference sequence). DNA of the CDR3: TGTGCCAGTAGTAGGCCGGGAGGGAGTATCTACGAGCAGTACTTC. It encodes CASSRPGGSIYEQYF.

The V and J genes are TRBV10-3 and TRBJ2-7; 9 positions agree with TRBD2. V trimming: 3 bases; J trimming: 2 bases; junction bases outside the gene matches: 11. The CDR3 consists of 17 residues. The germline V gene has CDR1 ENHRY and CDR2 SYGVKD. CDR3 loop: CAISEWSSGATTYEQYF. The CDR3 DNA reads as TGTGCCATCAGTGAATGGTCTAGCGGGGCGACTACCTACGAGCAGTACTTC.

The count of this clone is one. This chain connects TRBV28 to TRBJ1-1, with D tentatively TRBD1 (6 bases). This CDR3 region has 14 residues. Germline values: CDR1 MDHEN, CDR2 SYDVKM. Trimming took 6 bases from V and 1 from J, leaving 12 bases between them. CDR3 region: CASRPGTTNTEAFF. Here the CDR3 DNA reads TGTGCCAGCAGACCCGGGACAACGAACACTGAAGCTTTCTTT. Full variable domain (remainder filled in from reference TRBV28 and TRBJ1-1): DVKVTQSSRYLVKRTGEKVFLECVQDMDHENMFWYRQDPGLGLRLIYFSYDVKMKEKGDIPEGYSVSREKKERFSLILESASTNQTSMYLCASRPGTTNTEAFFGQGTRLTVV.

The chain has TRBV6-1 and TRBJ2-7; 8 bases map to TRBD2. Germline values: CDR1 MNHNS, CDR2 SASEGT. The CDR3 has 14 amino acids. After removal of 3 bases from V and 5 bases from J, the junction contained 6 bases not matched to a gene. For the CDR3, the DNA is TGTGCCAGCAGTGAGGCGGGAGGTTTCAACGAGCAGTACTTC. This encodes CASSEAGGFNEQYF.

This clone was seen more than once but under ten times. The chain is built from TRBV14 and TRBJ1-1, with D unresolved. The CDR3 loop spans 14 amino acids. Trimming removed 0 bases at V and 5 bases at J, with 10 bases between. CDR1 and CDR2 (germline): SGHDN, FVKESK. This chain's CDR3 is CASSQETWRTEAFF. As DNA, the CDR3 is TGTGCCAGCAGCCAAGAAACTTGGCGGACTGAAGCTTTCTTT.

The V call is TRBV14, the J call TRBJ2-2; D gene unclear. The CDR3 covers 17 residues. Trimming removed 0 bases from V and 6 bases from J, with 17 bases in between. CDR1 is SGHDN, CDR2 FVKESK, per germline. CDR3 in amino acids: CASSQEPGLPGAGELFF. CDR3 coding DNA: TGTGCCAGCAGCCAAGAACCGGGTCTTCCTGGCGCCGGGGAGCTGTTTTTT.

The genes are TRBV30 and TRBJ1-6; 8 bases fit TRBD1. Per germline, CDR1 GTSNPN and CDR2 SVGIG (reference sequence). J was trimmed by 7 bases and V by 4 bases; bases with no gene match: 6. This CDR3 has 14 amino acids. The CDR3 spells CAWNGQGGNSPLHF. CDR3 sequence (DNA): TGTGCCTGGAACGGACAGGGTGGGAATTCACCCCTCCACTTT.

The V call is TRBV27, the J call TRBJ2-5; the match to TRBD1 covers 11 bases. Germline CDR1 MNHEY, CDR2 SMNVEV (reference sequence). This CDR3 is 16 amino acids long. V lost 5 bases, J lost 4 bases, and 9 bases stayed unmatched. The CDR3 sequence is CASSPWGTGGVETQYF. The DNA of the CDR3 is TGTGCCAGCAGTCCATGGGGGACAGGGGGTGTAGAGACCCAGTACTTC.

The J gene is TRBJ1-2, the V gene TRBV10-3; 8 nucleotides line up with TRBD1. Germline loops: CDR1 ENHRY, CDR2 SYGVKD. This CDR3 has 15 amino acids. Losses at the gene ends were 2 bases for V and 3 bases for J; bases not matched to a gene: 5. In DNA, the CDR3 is TGTGCCATCAGTGAGAGGACAGGGCTGGACTATGGCTACACCTTC. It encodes CAISERTGLDYGYTF.

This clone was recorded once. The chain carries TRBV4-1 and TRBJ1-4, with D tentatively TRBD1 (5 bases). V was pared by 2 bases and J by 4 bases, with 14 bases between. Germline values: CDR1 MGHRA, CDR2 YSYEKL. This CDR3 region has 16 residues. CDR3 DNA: TGCGCCAGCAGCCAATATTATGGGGCCCGTAATGAAAAACTGTTTTTT. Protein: CASSQYYGARNEKLFF.

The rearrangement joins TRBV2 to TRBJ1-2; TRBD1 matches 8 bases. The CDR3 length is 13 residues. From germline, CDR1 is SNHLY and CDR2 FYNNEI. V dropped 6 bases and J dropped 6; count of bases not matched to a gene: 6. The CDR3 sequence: CASRWTGSHGYTF. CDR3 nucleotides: TGTGCCAGCAGGTGGACAGGGAGTCATGGCTACACCTTC.

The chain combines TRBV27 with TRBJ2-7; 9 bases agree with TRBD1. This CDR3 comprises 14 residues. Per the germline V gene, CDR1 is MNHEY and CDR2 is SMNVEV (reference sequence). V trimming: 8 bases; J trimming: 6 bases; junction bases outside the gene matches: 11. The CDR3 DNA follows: TGTGCCAGCCGCCCGGGACAGGGACAGGGCGAGCAGTACTTC. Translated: CASRPGQGQGEQYF.

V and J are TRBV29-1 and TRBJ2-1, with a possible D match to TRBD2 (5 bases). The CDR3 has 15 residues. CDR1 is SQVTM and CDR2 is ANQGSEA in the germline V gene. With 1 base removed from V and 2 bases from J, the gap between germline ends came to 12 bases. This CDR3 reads CSVEGAGLTYNEQFF. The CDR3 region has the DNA TGCAGCGTTGAAGGGGCGGGCCTCACCTACAATGAGCAGTTCTTC.